This T cell receptor beta chain stems from a study of early T cells in non-severe SARS-CoV-2 infection. Study as a whole: The sequenced material was bulk RNA from unsorted whole blood, and its chains were unpaired.

V trimming: 4 bases; J trimming: 3 bases; junction bases outside the gene matches: 10. Germline assignment: CDR1 SGHDT and CDR2 YYEEEE. The CDR3 is made up of 15 amino acids. This clonotype was seen many times. Its target is unknown. Study-level findings and limits: Private and CD4 specificities were missed by VDJdb matching, skewed to anti-spike CD8.

Individual cDNA molecules received unique molecular identifiers during library preparation. Each CDR3 protein is one row after TCRdb ran MiXCR on the 5' RACE reads. The data contain some 61,000 distinct CDR3 sequences, around 14% of them singletons. J is TRBJ2-7 and V is TRBV5-6, with TRBD1 identical over 7 bases. This receptor was taken from an adult who was a healthcare worker with PCR-confirmed SARS-CoV-2 infection or an uninfected control (not recorded which). What was sequenced was whole blood. CDR3 sequence reads: CASSLLTDRVYEQYF. The CDR3 nucleotides are TGTGCCAGCAGCCTACTCACCGACAGGGTCTACGAGCAGTACTTC.